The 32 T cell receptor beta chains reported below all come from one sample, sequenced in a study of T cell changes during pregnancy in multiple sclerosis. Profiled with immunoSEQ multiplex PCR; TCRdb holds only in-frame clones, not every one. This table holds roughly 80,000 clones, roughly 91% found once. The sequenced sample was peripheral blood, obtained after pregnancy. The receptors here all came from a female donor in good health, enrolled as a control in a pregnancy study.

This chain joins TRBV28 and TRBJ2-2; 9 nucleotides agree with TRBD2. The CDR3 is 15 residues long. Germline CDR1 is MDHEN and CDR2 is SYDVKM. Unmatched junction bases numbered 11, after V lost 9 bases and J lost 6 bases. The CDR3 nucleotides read TGTGCCAGGGGGCGGGGGGGCCGGAGATCCGGGGAGCTGTTTTTT. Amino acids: CARGRGGRRSGELFF. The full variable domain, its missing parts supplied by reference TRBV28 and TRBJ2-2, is DVKVTQSSRYLVKRTGEKVFLECVQDMDHENMFWYRQDPGLGLRLIYFSYDVKMKEKGDIPEGYSVSREKKERFSLILESASTNQTSMYLCARGRGGRRSGELFFGEGSRLTVL.

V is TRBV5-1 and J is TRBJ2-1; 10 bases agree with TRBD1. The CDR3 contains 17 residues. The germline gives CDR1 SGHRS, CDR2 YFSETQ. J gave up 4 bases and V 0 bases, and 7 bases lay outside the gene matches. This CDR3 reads CASSLGQGATMYNEQFF. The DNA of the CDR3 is TGCGCCAGCAGCTTGGGACAGGGGGCCACTATGTACAATGAGCAGTTCTTC. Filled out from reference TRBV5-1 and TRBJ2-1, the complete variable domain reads KAGVTQTPRYLIKTRGQQVTLSCSPISGHRSVSWYQQTPGQGLQFLFEYFSETQRNKGNFPGRFSGRQFSNSRSEMNVSTLELGDSALYLCASSLGQGATMYNEQFFGPGTRLTVL.

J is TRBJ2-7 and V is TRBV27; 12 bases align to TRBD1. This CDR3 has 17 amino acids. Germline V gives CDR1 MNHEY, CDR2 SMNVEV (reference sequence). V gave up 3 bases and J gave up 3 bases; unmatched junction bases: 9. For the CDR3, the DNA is TGTGCCAGCAGTTTGGGACAGGGGGCGTTCGGGGACTACGAGCAGTACTTC. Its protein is CASSLGQGAFGDYEQYF.

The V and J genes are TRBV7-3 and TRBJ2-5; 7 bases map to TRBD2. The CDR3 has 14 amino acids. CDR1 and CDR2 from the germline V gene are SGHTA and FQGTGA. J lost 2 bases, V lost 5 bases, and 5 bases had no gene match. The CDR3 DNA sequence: TGTGCCAGCAGCCCTGGGGGGGGGCAAGAGACCCAGTACTTC. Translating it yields CASSPGGGQETQYF.

CDR3 bases: TGTGCCAGCAGCCAGGACAGGGGGCAATGGACAGATACGCAGTATTTT. This codes for CASSQDRGQWTDTQYF. The chain links TRBV7-2 to TRBJ2-3, with TRBD1 matching 11 bases. Germline CDR1 is SGHTA and CDR2 is FQGNSA. The V gene end was trimmed by 5 bases and the J gene end by 3 bases; junction bases not matched to a gene: 7. The CDR3 has 16 amino acids.

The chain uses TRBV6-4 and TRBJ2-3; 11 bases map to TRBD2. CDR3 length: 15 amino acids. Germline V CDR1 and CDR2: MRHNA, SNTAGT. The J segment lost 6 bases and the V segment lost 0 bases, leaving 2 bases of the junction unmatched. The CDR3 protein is CASSDSASGGDTQYF. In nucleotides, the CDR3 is TGTGCCAGCAGTGACTCAGCTAGCGGGGGGGATACGCAGTATTTT.

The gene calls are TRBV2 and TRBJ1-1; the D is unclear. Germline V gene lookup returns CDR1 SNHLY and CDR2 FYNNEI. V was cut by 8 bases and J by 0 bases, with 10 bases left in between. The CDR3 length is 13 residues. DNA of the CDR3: TGTGCCAGCCAGCGGTGGATGAACACTGAAGCTTTCTTT. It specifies CASQRWMNTEAFF.

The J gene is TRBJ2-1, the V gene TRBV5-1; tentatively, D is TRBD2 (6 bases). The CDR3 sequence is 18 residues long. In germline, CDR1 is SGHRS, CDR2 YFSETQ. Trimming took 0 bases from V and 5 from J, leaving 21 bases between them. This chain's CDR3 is CASSLASRVAAGDNEQFF. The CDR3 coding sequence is TGCGCCAGCAGCTTGGCCTCGAGGGTAGCGGCCGGGGACAATGAGCAGTTCTTC.

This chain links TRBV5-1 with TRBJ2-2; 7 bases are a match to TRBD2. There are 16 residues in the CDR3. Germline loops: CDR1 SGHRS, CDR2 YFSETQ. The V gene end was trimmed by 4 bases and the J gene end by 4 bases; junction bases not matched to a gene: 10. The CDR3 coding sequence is TGCGCCAGCAGCGTGTCCTGGGCTAGCGGCACCGGGGAGCTGTTTTTT. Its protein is CASSVSWASGTGELFF.

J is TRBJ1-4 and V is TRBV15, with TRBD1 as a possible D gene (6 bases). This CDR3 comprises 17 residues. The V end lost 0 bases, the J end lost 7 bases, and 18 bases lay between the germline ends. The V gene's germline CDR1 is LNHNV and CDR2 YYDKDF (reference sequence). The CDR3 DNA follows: TGTGCCACCAGCAGAGATCGGGAAGGGGGTTTCCTTGAAAAACTGTTTTTT. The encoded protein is CATSRDREGGFLEKLFF.

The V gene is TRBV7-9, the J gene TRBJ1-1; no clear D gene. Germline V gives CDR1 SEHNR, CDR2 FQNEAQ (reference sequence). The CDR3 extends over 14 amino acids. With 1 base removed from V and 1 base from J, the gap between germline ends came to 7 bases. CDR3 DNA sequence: TGTGCCAGCAGCTTAGGAGAAGCGAACACTGAAGCTTTCTTT. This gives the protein CASSLGEANTEAFF.

This CDR3 reads CASSPQWANTIYF. The CDR3 nucleotides are TGTGCCAGCAGTCCCCAATGGGCAAACACCATATATTTT. The rearrangement links TRBV6-1 to TRBJ1-3, with unresolved D. Germline assignment: CDR1 MNHNS and CDR2 SASEGT. V shed 5 bases and J shed 6 bases, with 11 bases lying between them. The CDR3 is made up of 13 amino acids.

The CDR3: CSVPTGPTSTDTQYF. Here the CDR3 DNA reads TGCAGCGTACCTACAGGGCCCACTAGCACAGATACGCAGTATTTT. The rearrangement links TRBV29-1 to TRBJ2-3, with D maybe TRBD1 (6 bases). CDR3 size: 15 residues. The germline gives CDR1 SQVTM, CDR2 ANQGSEA. The V gene lost 6 bases and the J gene lost 0 bases, with 16 bases spanning the gap.

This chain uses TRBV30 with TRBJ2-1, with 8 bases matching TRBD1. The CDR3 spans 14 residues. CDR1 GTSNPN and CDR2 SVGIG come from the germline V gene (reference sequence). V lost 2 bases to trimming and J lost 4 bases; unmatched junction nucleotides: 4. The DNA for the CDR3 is TGTGCCTGGAGTTCCGGGACAGGATACAATGAGCAGTTCTTC. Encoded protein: CAWSSGTGYNEQFF.

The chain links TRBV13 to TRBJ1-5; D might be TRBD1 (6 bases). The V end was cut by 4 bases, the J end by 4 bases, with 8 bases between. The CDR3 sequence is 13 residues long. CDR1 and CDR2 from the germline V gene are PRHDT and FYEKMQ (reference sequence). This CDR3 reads CASSSTGNQPQHF. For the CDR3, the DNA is TGTGCCAGCAGCTCCACAGGGAATCAGCCCCAGCATTTT.

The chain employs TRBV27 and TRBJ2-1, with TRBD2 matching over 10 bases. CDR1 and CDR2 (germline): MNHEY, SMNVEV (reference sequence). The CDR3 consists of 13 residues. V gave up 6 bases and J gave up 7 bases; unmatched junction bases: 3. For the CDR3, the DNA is TGTGCCAGCAGCGGTAGCGGGAGGAATGAGCAGTTCTTC. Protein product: CASSGSGRNEQFF.

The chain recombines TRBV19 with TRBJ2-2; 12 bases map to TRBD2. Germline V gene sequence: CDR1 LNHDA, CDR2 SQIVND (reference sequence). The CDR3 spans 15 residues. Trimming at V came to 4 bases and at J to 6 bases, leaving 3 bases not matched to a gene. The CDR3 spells CASSTSGGVPGELFF. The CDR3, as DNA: TGTGCCAGTAGTACTAGCGGGGGGGTGCCCGGGGAGCTGTTTTTT.

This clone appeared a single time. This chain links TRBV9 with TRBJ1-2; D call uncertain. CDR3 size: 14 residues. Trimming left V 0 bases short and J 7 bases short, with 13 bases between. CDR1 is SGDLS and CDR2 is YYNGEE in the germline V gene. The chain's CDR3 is CASSVDMVPIGYTF. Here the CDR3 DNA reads TGTGCCAGCAGCGTAGACATGGTCCCCATTGGCTACACCTTC.

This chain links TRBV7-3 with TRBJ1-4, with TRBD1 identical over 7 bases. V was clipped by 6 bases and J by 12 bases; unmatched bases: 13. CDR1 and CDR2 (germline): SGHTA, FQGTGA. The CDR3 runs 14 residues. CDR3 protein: CASRNDRALEQLFF. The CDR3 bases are TGTGCCAGCAGAAATGACAGGGCCCTTGAGCAACTGTTTTTT.

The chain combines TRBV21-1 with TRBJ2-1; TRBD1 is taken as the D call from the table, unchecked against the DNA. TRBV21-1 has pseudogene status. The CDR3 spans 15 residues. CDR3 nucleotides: TGTGCCAGCATTATTCCGGGACAGGGATACAATGAGCAGTTCTTC. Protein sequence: CASIIPGQGYNEQFF.

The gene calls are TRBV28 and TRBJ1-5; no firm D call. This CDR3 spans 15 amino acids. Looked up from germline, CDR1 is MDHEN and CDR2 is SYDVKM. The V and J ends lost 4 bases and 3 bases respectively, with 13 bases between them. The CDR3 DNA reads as TGTGCCAGCAGTTGGGGAAGGAGGGCCAATCAGCCCCAGCATTTT. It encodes CASSWGRRANQPQHF.

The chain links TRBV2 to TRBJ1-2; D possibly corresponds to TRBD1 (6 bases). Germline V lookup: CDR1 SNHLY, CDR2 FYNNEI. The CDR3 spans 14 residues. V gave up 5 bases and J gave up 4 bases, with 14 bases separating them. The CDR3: CASSNREGRYGYTF. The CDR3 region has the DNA TGTGCCAGCAGTAACAGGGAGGGTCGCTATGGCTACACCTTC.

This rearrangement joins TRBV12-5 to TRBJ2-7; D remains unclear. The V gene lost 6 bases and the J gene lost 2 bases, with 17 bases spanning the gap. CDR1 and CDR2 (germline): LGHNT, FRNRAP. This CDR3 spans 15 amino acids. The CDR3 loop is CASGVTEENPYEQYF. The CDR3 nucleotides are TGTGCTAGTGGGGTCACAGAAGAGAACCCCTACGAGCAGTACTTC.

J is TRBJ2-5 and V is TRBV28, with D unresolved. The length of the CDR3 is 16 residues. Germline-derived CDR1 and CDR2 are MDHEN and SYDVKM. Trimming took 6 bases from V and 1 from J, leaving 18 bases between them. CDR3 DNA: TGTGCCAGCAGAGACCCCTCGCGAGGCCGCCAAGAGACCCAGTACTTC. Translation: CASRDPSRGRQETQYF.

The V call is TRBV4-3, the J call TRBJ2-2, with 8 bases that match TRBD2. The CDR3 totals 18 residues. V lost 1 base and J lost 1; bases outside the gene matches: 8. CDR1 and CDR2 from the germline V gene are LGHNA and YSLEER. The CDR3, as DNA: TGCGCCAGCAGCCAAGTGGTAGTGCTAGCGGGGAACACCGGGGAGCTGTTTTTT. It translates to CASSQVVVLAGNTGELFF.

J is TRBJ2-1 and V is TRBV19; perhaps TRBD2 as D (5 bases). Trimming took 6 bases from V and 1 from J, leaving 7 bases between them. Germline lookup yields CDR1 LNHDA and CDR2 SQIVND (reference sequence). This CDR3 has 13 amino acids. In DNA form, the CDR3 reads TGTGCCAGTAGCGGGAAATCCTACAATGAGCAGTTCTTC. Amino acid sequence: CASSGKSYNEQFF.

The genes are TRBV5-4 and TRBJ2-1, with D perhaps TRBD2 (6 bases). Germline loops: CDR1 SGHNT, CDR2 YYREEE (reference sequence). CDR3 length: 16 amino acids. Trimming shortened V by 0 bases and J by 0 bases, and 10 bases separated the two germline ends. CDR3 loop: CASSLVGTRSYNEQFF. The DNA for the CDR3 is TGTGCCAGCAGCTTGGTAGGGACTCGCTCCTACAATGAGCAGTTCTTC.

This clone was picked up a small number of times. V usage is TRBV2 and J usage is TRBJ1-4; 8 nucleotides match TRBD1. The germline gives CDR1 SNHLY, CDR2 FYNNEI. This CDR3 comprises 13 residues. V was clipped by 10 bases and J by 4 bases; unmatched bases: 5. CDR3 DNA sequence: TGTGCCACCCGACAGGGGTATAATGAAAAACTGTTTTTT. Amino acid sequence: CATRQGYNEKLFF.

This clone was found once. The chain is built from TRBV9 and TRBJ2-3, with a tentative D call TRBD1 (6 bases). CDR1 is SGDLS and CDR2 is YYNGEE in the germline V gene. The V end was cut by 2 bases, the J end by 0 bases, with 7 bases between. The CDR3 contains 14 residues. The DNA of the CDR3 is TGTGCCAGCAGCGTGAGGGGGAGCACAGATACGCAGTATTTT. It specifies CASSVRGSTDTQYF.

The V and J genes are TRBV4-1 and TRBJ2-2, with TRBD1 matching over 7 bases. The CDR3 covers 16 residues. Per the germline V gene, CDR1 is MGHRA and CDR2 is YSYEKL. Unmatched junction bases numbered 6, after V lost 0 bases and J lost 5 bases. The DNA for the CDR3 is TGCGCCAGCAGCCAAGATTTCGCAGGGGGAACCGGGGAGCTGTTTTTT. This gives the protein CASSQDFAGGTGELFF.

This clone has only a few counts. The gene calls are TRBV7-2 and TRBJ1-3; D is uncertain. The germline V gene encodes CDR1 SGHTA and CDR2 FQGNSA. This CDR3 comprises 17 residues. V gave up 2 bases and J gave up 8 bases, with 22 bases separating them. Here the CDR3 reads CASSLLNRGHSIDTIYF. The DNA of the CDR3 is TGTGCCAGCAGCTTATTAAACCGCGGTCATTCTATAGACACCATATATTTT.

CDR3 in amino acids: CASSRLLSTNEKLFF. The CDR3 bases are TGTGCCAGCAGCAGACTCCTTTCAACTAATGAAAAACTGTTTTTT. The V gene is TRBV27, the J gene TRBJ1-4; D is undetermined. V lost 6 bases to trimming and J lost 0 bases, with 11 bases between them. Germline V CDR1 and CDR2: MNHEY, SMNVEV (reference sequence). This CDR3 is 15 amino acids long.